Below, 15 T cell receptor beta chains from the same sample are listed, as sequenced in a study of technical replicates of blood from a few donors (dated by TCRdb to about 2017). Libraries came from the immunoSEQ multiplex PCR assay. Here the immuneACCESS table is served through TCRdb, limited to in-frame sequences with V and J called. Missing clones are a known gap in these copies; in checked studies unresolved V genes cover under half, and the rest lacks a known reason. Here the sample has about 60,000 clones; roughly 92% occur a single time. Together, the top ten hold around 4% of the sample. Sequencing input: PBMCs. The receptors come from a human donor in good health. Some clones in this sample may be carry-over from other donors' samples.

The chain recombines TRBV18 with TRBJ2-4; D possibly corresponds to TRBD1 (7 bases). Trimming shortened V by 6 bases and J by 8 bases, and 17 bases separated the two germline ends. Germline V gene sequence: CDR1 KGHSH, CDR2 LQKENI. The CDR3 is made up of 14 amino acids. DNA of the CDR3: TGTGCCAGCTCCGCGCGGCAGGGGGGTGACATTCAGTACTTC. Residues: CASSARQGGDIQYF.

The gene calls are TRBV9 and TRBJ2-3; D is possibly TRBD2 (5 bases). V shed 3 bases and J shed 11 bases, with 16 bases lying between them. The length of the CDR3 is 13 residues. The germline CDR1 and CDR2 sequences are SGDLS and YYNGEE. This CDR3 reads CASSASLAMKQYF. DNA of the CDR3: TGTGCCAGCAGCGCATCCCTAGCAATGAAGCAGTATTTT.

The rearrangement joins TRBV7-9 to TRBJ1-6; D not resolved. The CDR3 contains 12 residues. V was shortened by 5 bases and J by 14 bases, with 13 bases between the two germline ends. Germline CDR1 and CDR2: SEHNR and FQNEAQ (reference sequence). The CDR3 DNA is TGTGCCAGCAGCCAAGACGGGTCCACCCTCCACTTT. This encodes CASSQDGSTLHF.

The chain joins TRBV2 to TRBJ2-3, with D possibly matching TRBD1 (6 bases). The CDR3 consists of 13 residues. Trimming took 4 bases from V and 14 from J, leaving 19 bases between them. CDR1 and CDR2 from the germline V gene are SNHLY and FYNNEI. DNA for the CDR3: TGTGCCAGCAGTGGCGGTGGGGGCACCGGTGGGTATTTT. The encoded protein is CASSGGGGTGGYF.

This chain uses TRBV29-1 with TRBJ2-3; TRBD1 aligns across 9 bases. CDR1 SQVTM and CDR2 ANQGSEA come from the germline V gene. This CDR3 is 14 amino acids long. V trimming: 3 bases; J trimming: 4 bases; junction bases outside the gene matches: 5. CDR3 sequence reads: CSVDAGQGADTQYF. CDR3 DNA sequence: TGCAGCGTTGACGCGGGACAGGGTGCAGATACGCAGTATTTT.

V is TRBV4-3 and J is TRBJ2-7; TRBD1 matches at 11 bases. This CDR3 has 16 residues. CDR1 and CDR2 (germline): LGHNA, YSLEER. The junction had 2 bases not matched to a gene; V was cut back by 1 base and J by 0 bases. CDR3: CASSQGDRGSSYEQYF. The CDR3 DNA reads TGCGCCAGCAGCCAAGGGGACAGGGGGAGCTCCTACGAGCAGTACTTC.

This clone has only one observation. This CDR3 is CASSPVGTAVGEQYF. CDR3 DNA: TGTGCCAGCAGCCCGGTGGGGACAGCCGTTGGCGAGCAGTACTTC. The V gene is TRBV7-9, the J gene TRBJ2-7, with 7 bases matching TRBD1. The germline gives CDR1 SEHNR, CDR2 FQNEAQ (reference sequence). The J segment lost 6 bases and the V segment lost 5 bases, leaving 13 bases of the junction unmatched. This CDR3 region has 15 residues.

This clone showed up just once. The rearrangement joins TRBV6-5 to TRBJ2-7; TRBD2 matches 10 bases. V lost 5 bases, J lost 3 bases, and 7 bases stayed unmatched. The CDR3 sequence is 15 residues long. The germline V gene encodes CDR1 MNHEY and CDR2 SVGAGI. The CDR3 DNA follows: TGTGCCAGCAGTAGTGGTCTAGCGGGAGTCTACGAGCAGTACTTC. Translation: CASSSGLAGVYEQYF.

This clone appeared once. The chain has TRBV7-6 and TRBJ2-2; TRBD2 aligns across 9 bases. Germline CDR1 SGHVS, CDR2 FNYEAQ. The CDR3 runs 15 residues. V trimming: 0 bases; J trimming: 9 bases; junction bases outside the gene matches: 5. The DNA of the CDR3 is TGTGCCAGCAGCTTAGCCCCTAGCGGGACAAGGGAGCTGTTTTTT. Amino acid sequence: CASSLAPSGTRELFF. The full variable domain, completed using reference TRBV7-6 and TRBJ2-2, is GAGVSQSPRYKVTKRGQDVALRCDPISGHVSLYWYRQALGQGPEFLTYFNYEAQQDKSGLPNDRFSAERPEGSISTLTIQRTEQRDSAMYRCASSLAPSGTRELFFGEGSRLTVL.

The chain is built from TRBV7-3 and TRBJ2-3; weak D call: TRBD2 (7 bases). The CDR3 spans 15 residues. V lost 5 bases and J 4 bases, leaving 16 bases between the germline ends. Germline V CDR1 and CDR2: SGHTA, FQGTGA. CDR3 nucleotide sequence: TGTGCCAGCAGCCCTGTTCGGGGGGCGGCAGATACGCAGTATTTT. Translation gives CASSPVRGAADTQYF.

Here the CDR3 reads CASSHSRGSGTSSTDTQYF. The DNA of the CDR3 is TGTGCCAGCAGCCACAGCCGGGGTAGCGGGACTTCTAGCACAGATACGCAGTATTTT. The J gene is TRBJ2-3, the V gene TRBV7-9, with 8 bases lining up with TRBD2. CDR1 and CDR2 from the germline V gene are SEHNR and FQNEAQ (reference sequence). The CDR3 runs 19 residues. The junction had 16 bases not matched to a gene; V was cut back by 5 bases and J by 0 bases.

This clone was recorded once. The chain has TRBV30 and TRBJ1-2; 7 bases agree with TRBD1. Germline V gene sequence: CDR1 GTSNPN, CDR2 SVGIG (reference sequence). The junction had 3 bases not matched to a gene; V was cut back by 2 bases and J by 3 bases. This CDR3 is built from 13 residues. The CDR3 loop reads CAWSPGQDYGYTF. In DNA form, the CDR3 reads TGTGCCTGGAGTCCCGGACAGGACTATGGCTACACCTTC.

V gene TRBV12-5 combines with J gene TRBJ2-5; the D gene is possibly TRBD2 (5 bases). V lost 6 bases and J lost 1, with 15 bases in between. Germline loops: CDR1 LGHNT, CDR2 FRNRAP. The CDR3 covers 15 residues. As DNA, the CDR3 is TGTGCTAGTGGCCGAGACTACGCGGCCCAAGAGACCCAGTACTTC. Protein product: CASGRDYAAQETQYF.

The CDR3 loop is CASSQGLNSNQPQHF. CDR3 in DNA: TGTGCCAGCAGCCAGGGACTAAATAGCAATCAGCCCCAGCATTTT. The chain recombines TRBV5-5 with TRBJ1-5, with TRBD1 as a possible D gene (5 bases). This CDR3 has 15 residues. V lost 4 bases, J lost 0 bases, and 11 bases lay in between. Germline CDR1 is SGHKS and CDR2 is YYEKEE (reference sequence).

The genes are TRBV7-7 and TRBJ2-6; 7 nucleotides match TRBD2. Trimming removed 5 bases from V and 3 bases from J; junction bases left unmatched: 13. Per the germline V gene, CDR1 is SSHAT and CDR2 is FNYEAQ (reference sequence). CDR3 length equals 18 residues. Written as DNA, the CDR3 is TGTGCCAGCAGCCCGAGGGGACTAACGTCATTTGGGGCCAACGTCCTGACTTTC. Translating gives CASSPRGLTSFGANVLTF.